The rows below give T cell receptor beta chains drawn from one sample of a study of PD-1 blockade in classical Hodgkin lymphoma. The assay was immunoSEQ multiplex PCR, and TCRdb's table has in-frame clones only and misses some. The sample has tens of thousands of clones; roughly 90% are singletons. What was sequenced was CD4+ T cells from blood. The origin of the receptors is a human donor with classical Hodgkin lymphoma. Both conserved end residues are part of each CDR3. The D gene is left open where the match is weak. Expanded clones get a size class; other rows say once, few or many, or leave the size out.

D gene	V gene	clone size	CDR3 length	J gene	CDR3 DNA	CDR3 protein
NA	TRBV6-8	few	15	TRBJ1-5	TGTGCCAGCAGACTGAGGGCAGGTGACAATCAGCCCCAGCATTTT	CASRLRAGDNQPQHF
NA	TRBV2	NA	11	TRBJ2-1	TGTGCCAGCAGCACATACAATGAGCAGTTCTTC	CASSTYNEQFF
NA	TRBV29-1	NA	13	TRBJ2-7	TGCAGCGTTTCTGGGCTAGCGAACCACGAGCAGTACTTC	CSVSGLANHEQYF
NA	TRBV2	NA	14	TRBJ1-2	TGTGCCAGCAGTTCTTTGGAAGGAAACTATGGCTACACCTTC	CASSSLEGNYGYTF
NA	TRBV27	NA	16	TRBJ2-1	TGTGCCAGCAGTTCCAGGGGACTGGTCTTCCTCGGGGAGCAGTTCTTC	CASSSRGLVFLGEQFF
NA	TRBV2	NA	14	TRBJ1-5	TGTGCCAGCAGTGTCGGGGGAAGGAATCAGCCCCAGCATTTT	CASSVGGRNQPQHF
TRBD2	TRBV13	once	20	TRBJ2-5	TGTGCCAGCAGTGCGGCGGCGGGACTAGCGGGGGCCGTATCCCAAGAGACCCAGTACTTC	CASSAAAGLAGAVSQETQYF
TRBD2	TRBV15	NA	18	TRBJ2-1	TGTGCCACCAGCAGAGGAACTAGCGGGAGGGCATTACACAATGAGCAGTTCTTC	CATSRGTSGRALHNEQFF
NA	TRBV16	NA	14	TRBJ2-5	TGTGCCAGCAGCCAATGGCGGGGCGGTGAGACCCAGTACTTC	CASSQWRGGETQYF
TRBD2	TRBV15	once	21	TRBJ2-5	TGTGCCACCAGCTCGGGCGGGCTAGAGGGACTAGCGGGGAAGTACCAAGAGACCCAGTACTTC	CATSSGGLEGLAGKYQETQYF
NA	TRBV19	NA	14	TRBJ1-2	TGTGCCAGTAGTATATTCGGGACTCGTTATGGCTACACCTTC	CASSIFGTRYGYTF
TRBD1	TRBV5-1	NA	16	TRBJ1-1	TGCGCCAGCAGCTTGTCTACAGGGGCCGTTAACACTGAAGCTTTCTTT	CASSLSTGAVNTEAFF
NA	TRBV29-1	NA	9	TRBJ1-2	TGCAGCGTTGAAAATGGCTACACCTTC	CSVENGYTF
NA	TRBV9	NA	15	TRBJ2-1	TGTGCCAGCAGCGTAGGGTCGAGCAGTACAATGAAGCAGTTCTTC	CASSVGSSSTMKQFF
TRBD1	TRBV5-8	once	16	TRBJ1-4	TGTGCCAGCAGTTTGACAGGGGGTTCAACTAATGAAAAACTGTTTTTT	CASSLTGGSTNEKLFF
TRBD1	TRBV6-5	NA	12	TRBJ2-7	TGTGCCAGCAGCAGACCAGGGGGCGAGCAGTACTTC	CASSRPGGEQYF
TRBD2	TRBV15	NA	16	TRBJ2-4	TGTGCCACCAGCCTGGGACTAGCGGACGTGGGGAACATTCAGTACTTC	CATSLGLADVGNIQYF
NA	TRBV7-3	once	16	TRBJ2-1	TGTGCCAGCAGCCCGACGGGGGCCGTTACCTACAATGAGCAGTTCTTC	CASSPTGAVTYNEQFF
NA	TRBV2	NA	14	TRBJ2-1	TGTGCCAGCAGTGCCAGGGCTACCTACAATGAGCAGTTCTTC	CASSARATYNEQFF
NA	TRBV7-3	NA	13	TRBJ2-2	TGTGCCAGCAGCTTAGAAATCGCCGGGGAGCTGTTTTTT	CASSLEIAGELFF
NA	TRBV19	NA	12	TRBJ2-5	TGTGCCAGTAGTATTGATACAGAGACCCAGTACTTC	CASSIDTETQYF
NA	TRBV19	NA	15	TRBJ1-1	TGTGCCAGTAGTATTGTGAAGTCATTGAACACTGAAGCTTTCTTT	CASSIVKSLNTEAFF
NA	TRBV2	NA	13	TRBJ2-6	TGTGCCGGAGACAGTTCTGGGGCCAACGTCCTGACTTTC	CAGDSSGANVLTF
TRBD1	TRBV28	once	13	TRBJ1-1	TGTGCCAGCAGTTACGGGACAGGGCCGGGAGCTTTCTTT	CASSYGTGPGAFF
TRBD1	TRBV28	NA	16	TRBJ1-5	TGTGCCAGCATGCCCATCCCGGGACAGGGGGGCCAGCCCCAGCATTTT	CASMPIPGQGGQPQHF
TRBD2	TRBV9	NA	15	TRBJ2-7	TGTGCCAGCAGCGTAGGACTAGCGGTACCCTACGAGCAGTACTTC	CASSVGLAVPYEQYF
TRBD2	TRBV10-1	NA	15	TRBJ2-2	TGCGCCAGCAGTCCGGGACTAGCGGGATCCGGGGAGCTGTTTTTT	CASSPGLAGSGELFF
TRBD2	TRBV7-9	NA	15	TRBJ2-1	TGTGCCAGCAGCTCAAAGCGGGAGTATTACAATGAGCAGTTCTTC	CASSSKREYYNEQFF
NA	TRBV30	NA	12	TRBJ2-1	TGTGCCTGGGGTTCGGACTACAATGAGCAGTTCTTC	CAWGSDYNEQFF
NA	TRBV29-1	NA	14	TRBJ2-3	TGCAGCGTTGAAGGGGGCAGGGGGGCAGATACGCAGTATTTT	CSVEGGRGADTQYF
NA	TRBV6-5	NA	16	TRBJ2-1	TGTGCCAGCAGTTACCGTATCGGAGGCTCCTACAATGAGCAGTTCTTC	CASSYRIGGSYNEQFF
NA	TRBV28	NA	13	TRBJ2-7	TGTGCCAGCAGTTGGGGGTCGGAGCGTGGGCAGTACTTC	CASSWGSERGQYF
NA	TRBV14	NA	15	TRBJ1-1	TGTGCCAGCAGCCAAGGGGGACGGAGGAACACTGAAGCTTTCTTT	CASSQGGRRNTEAFF
TRBD1	TRBV29-1	NA	12	TRBJ2-7	TGCAGCGTGAAAAGGGACAGATACGAGCAGTACTTC	CSVKRDRYEQYF
NA	TRBV15	NA	14	TRBJ2-7	TGTGCCACCAGCCGGAGAGGTGAGTCCTACGAGCAGTACTTC	CATSRRGESYEQYF